The 6 T cell receptor beta chains below all came from one sample that was sequenced in a study of shared clonotypes between healthy human individuals. TCRdb's table, derived via immunoSEQ multiplex PCR, lists solely in-frame clones and lacks some. The data hold about a million clones, with about 72% observed a single time. Material: memory CD4+ T cells from PBMCs. Subset described: CD45RA-negative fraction. The receptors here all came from a man younger than 30 in good health. Some clones in this sample may be carry-over from other donors' samples.

This clone appeared a few times. This CDR3 is CAISESNTLFNYGYTF. CDR3 DNA: TGTGCCATCAGTGAGTCAAACACCCTTTTTAACTATGGCTACACCTTC. The chain couples TRBV10-3 to TRBJ1-2; D is unresolved. Trimming left V 0 bases short and J 1 base short, with 12 bases between. CDR3 size: 16 residues. In germline, CDR1 is ENHRY, CDR2 SYGVKD.

The sample holds many counts of this clone. This sequence joins TRBV5-6 and TRBJ1-2, with D maybe TRBD1 (6 bases). From germline, CDR1 is SGHDT and CDR2 YYEEEE. The CDR3 has 14 amino acids. V lost 0 bases and J lost 6, with 12 bases in between. CDR3 protein: CASSLAPYRDGYTF. The CDR3 nucleotides are TGTGCCAGCAGCTTGGCCCCCTACAGGGATGGCTACACCTTC.

The chain has TRBV5-5 and TRBJ1-1; TRBD1 agrees at 7 bases. The CDR3 length is 13 residues. Unmatched junction bases numbered 2, after V lost 1 base and J lost 5 bases. Germline V CDR1 and CDR2: SGHKS, YYEKEE (reference sequence). The CDR3 DNA reads TGTGCCAGCAGCTTGACAGGGGTAACTGAAGCTTTCTTT. Translated, it gives CASSLTGVTEAFF.

In DNA form, the CDR3 reads TGTGCCAGCAGTGGCCGACAGGGATTCATGAACACTGAAGCTTTCTTT. Translated, it gives CASSGRQGFMNTEAFF. The chain employs TRBV27 and TRBJ1-1, with 7 bases that match TRBD1. The germline CDR1 and CDR2 sequences are MNHEY and SMNVEV (reference sequence). V lost 5 bases and J lost 0; bases outside the gene matches: 9. The length of the CDR3 is 16 residues.

The V gene is TRBV28, the J gene TRBJ1-5, with a tentative D call TRBD1 (6 bases). This CDR3 has 15 residues. Germline loops: CDR1 MDHEN, CDR2 SYDVKM. The V end was cut by 6 bases, the J end by 4 bases, with 16 bases between. In nucleotides, the CDR3 is TGTGCCAGCAGGGCCCCGAGGGGGGAGAATCAGCCCCAGCATTTT. Protein: CASRAPRGENQPQHF.

This clone was counted at least ten times. The chain uses TRBV7-9 and TRBJ2-3, with a possible D match to TRBD1 (6 bases). CDR1 SEHNR and CDR2 FQNEAQ come from the germline V gene (reference sequence). The V end was cut by 5 bases, the J end by 2 bases, with 20 bases between. The CDR3 runs to 17 residues. The CDR3 DNA sequence: TGTGCCAGCAGCCCTGGGACAAAAAATACGTACACAGATACGCAGTATTTT. Translated: CASSPGTKNTYTDTQYF.